The TCR beta chain described here comes from a study of blood T cell repertoires in COVID-19. About the research overall: Samples taken during acute and convalescent COVID-19 were collected in the United States, Italy and Spain.

CDR3 length: 15 residues. The V gene end was trimmed by 4 bases and the J gene end by 5 bases; junction bases not matched to a gene: 11. Germline CDR1 is SQVTM and CDR2 is ANQGSEA. Sequencing used immunoSEQ multiplex PCR; TCRdb keeps in-frame clones, though not all of them. This sample has a few hundred thousand clones; 80% to 85% occur once, and the top ten carry roughly 5%. The sequencing sample was made of peripheral blood. The rearrangement uses TRBV29-1 and TRBJ1-2; TRBD1 agrees at 9 bases. This receptor was identified in a woman aged 60-70 years who had recovered from COVID-19. The CDR3 DNA reads as TGCAGCGTTGGTTTCGGGACAGGGAAAGAGTATGGCTACACCTTC. Amino acids: CSVGFGTGKEYGYTF.